Shown below are 10 T cell receptor beta chains from a single sample sequenced in a study of high-grade serous ovarian cancer treatment subgroups. Tumor tissue was taken before any definitive surgery or chemotherapy was given. Clones were sequenced by immunoSEQ multiplex PCR, and TCRdb holds only the in-frame ones, with some missing. The sample yields 10,000 to 15,000 clones, 88% seen once. Source material: tumor tissue. The receptors were gathered from a human donor with high-grade serous ovarian cancer.

This clone was detected only once. The chain has TRBV27 and TRBJ1-6; TRBD1 might be the D (5 bases). The CDR3 runs to 16 residues. Germline V gives CDR1 MNHEY, CDR2 SMNVEV (reference sequence). The V end was cut by 3 bases, the J end by 5 bases, with 14 bases between. The CDR3 spells CASSLMGGVDNSPLHF. The CDR3 DNA sequence: TGTGCCAGCAGTTTGATGGGGGGTGTTGATAATTCACCCCTCCACTTT.

CDR3 amino acids: CASSLWGTGRGEQYF. The CDR3 coding sequence is TGTGCCAGCAGTTTATGGGGGACAGGGAGAGGCGAGCAGTACTTC. The chain links TRBV28 to TRBJ2-7; TRBD1 matches 9 bases. The CDR3 runs to 15 residues. Germline V gene data show CDR1 as MDHEN and CDR2 as SYDVKM. V gave up 0 bases and J gave up 6 bases; unmatched junction bases: 6.

The gene calls are TRBV2 and TRBJ1-5; 7 nucleotides match TRBD1. The CDR3 extends over 13 amino acids. In germline, CDR1 is SNHLY, CDR2 FYNNEI. The V segment lost 3 bases and the J segment 8 bases; nucleotides outside the gene matches: 4. The CDR3: CASSETGRKPQHF. Here the CDR3 DNA reads TGTGCCAGCAGTGAGACAGGGAGGAAGCCCCAGCATTTT.

The V and J genes are TRBV5-6 and TRBJ2-7, with unresolved D. The CDR3 runs to 14 residues. V was pared by 0 bases and J by 1 base, with 8 bases between. The germline CDR1 and CDR2 sequences are SGHDT and YYEEEE. The CDR3 loop is CASSLVHGSYEQYF. The CDR3 nucleotides are TGTGCCAGCAGCTTGGTTCACGGTTCCTACGAGCAGTACTTC.

The rearrangement uses TRBV5-8 and TRBJ1-1; D not resolved. Germline CDR1 SGHTS, CDR2 YDEGEE. The germline V and J ends were trimmed by 2 bases and 11 bases, with 16 bases remaining between them. The CDR3 is 13 residues long. The CDR3 region is CASSFLDPSVAFF. CDR3 nucleotide sequence: TGTGCCAGCAGCTTCCTTGATCCCAGTGTCGCTTTCTTT.

This chain uses TRBV7-6 with TRBJ2-7; 7 nucleotides line up with TRBD1. CDR3 size: 13 residues. Unmatched junction bases numbered 5, after V lost 5 bases and J lost 4 bases. From germline, CDR1 is SGHVS and CDR2 FNYEAQ. CDR3 protein: CASSIGTVYEQYF. CDR3 DNA: TGTGCCAGCAGCATCGGGACAGTTTACGAGCAGTACTTC.

The CDR3 nucleotides are TGCGCCAGCAGTTCTACAATCAGCACAGATACGCAGTATTTT. Translation gives CASSSTISTDTQYF. V and J are TRBV10-1 and TRBJ2-3; D is undetermined. Trimming left V 5 bases short and J 0 bases short, with 9 bases between. Germline values: CDR1 WNHNN, CDR2 SYGVQD (reference sequence). This CDR3 has 14 amino acids.

The V gene is TRBV28, the J gene TRBJ1-6; maybe TRBD1 (6 bases). V was clipped by 3 bases and J by 10 bases, with 19 bases between them. Per germline, CDR1 MDHEN and CDR2 SYDVKM. The CDR3 has 16 residues. CDR3 in DNA: TGTGCCAGCAGTTTGTCGACAGGCGGTAGTGGGTCACCCCTCCACTTT. It yields the protein CASSLSTGGSGSPLHF.

The V and J genes are TRBV6-1 and TRBJ1-5; no definite D call. CDR1 MNHNS and CDR2 SASEGT come from the germline V gene. This CDR3 is built from 12 residues. Trimming left V 2 bases short and J 5 bases short, with 4 bases between. CDR3 sequence: CASSERDQPQHF. The CDR3 DNA follows: TGTGCCAGCAGTGAAAGGGATCAGCCCCAGCATTTT.

This clone was detected once. This chain uses TRBV7-9 with TRBJ2-5; the D call may be TRBD1 or TRBD2 (6 bases each). CDR3 length: 13 amino acids. V was cut by 8 bases and J by 2 bases, with 12 bases left in between. Germline loops: CDR1 SEHNR, CDR2 FQNEAQ (reference sequence). Here the CDR3 reads CASAPGAQETQYF. DNA for the CDR3: TGTGCCAGCGCTCCGGGGGCTCAAGAGACCCAGTACTTC.